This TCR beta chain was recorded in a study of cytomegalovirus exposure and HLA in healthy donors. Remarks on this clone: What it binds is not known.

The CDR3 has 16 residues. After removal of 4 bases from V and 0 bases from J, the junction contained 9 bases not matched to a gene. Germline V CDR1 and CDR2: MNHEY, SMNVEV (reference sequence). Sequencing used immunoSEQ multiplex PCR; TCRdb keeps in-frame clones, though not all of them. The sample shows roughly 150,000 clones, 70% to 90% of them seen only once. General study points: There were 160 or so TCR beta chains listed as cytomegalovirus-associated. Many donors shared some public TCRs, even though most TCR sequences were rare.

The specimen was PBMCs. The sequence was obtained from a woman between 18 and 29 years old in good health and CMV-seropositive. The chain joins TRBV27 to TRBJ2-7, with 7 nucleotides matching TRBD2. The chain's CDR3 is CASSSGLAASSYEQYF. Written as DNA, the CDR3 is TGTGCCAGCAGTTCCGGCCTAGCGGCTAGCTCCTACGAGCAGTACTTC.